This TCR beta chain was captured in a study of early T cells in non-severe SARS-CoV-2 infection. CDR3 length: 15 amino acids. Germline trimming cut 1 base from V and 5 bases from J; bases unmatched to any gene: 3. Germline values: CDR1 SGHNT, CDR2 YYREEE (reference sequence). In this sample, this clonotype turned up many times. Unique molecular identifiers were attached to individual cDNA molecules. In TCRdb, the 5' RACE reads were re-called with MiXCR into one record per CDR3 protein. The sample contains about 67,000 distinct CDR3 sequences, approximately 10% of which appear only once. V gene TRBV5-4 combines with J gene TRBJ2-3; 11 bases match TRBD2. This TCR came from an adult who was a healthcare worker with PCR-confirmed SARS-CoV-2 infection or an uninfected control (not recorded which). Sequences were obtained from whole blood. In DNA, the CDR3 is TGTGCCAGCAGCTTGAGACTAGCGGGATTAGATACGCAGTATTTT. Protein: CASSLRLAGLDTQYF.